A selection of T cell receptor beta chains follows, all from one sample in a study of T cell responses to AZD1222 COVID-19 vaccine. The data were produced by immunoSEQ multiplex PCR, yet TCRdb's version contains in-frame clones alone and is incomplete. The sample records 95,000 to 150,000 clones, 75% to 90% being singletons. The sequences come from peripheral blood, collected on day 0 of AZD1222 vaccination. The receptors stem from an adult in good health. Both conserved end residues are part of each CDR3. Each record gives: clone size, D gene, J gene, V gene, CDR3 protein, CDR3 DNA. The D gene is left open where the match is weak. The listing skips clone size in some rows; elsewhere it reads once, few, many or a size class.

abundance: .
d_gene: .
j_gene: TRBJ2-2
v_gene: TRBV9
CDR3aa: CASSVIATGELFF
CDR3nt: TGTGCCAGCAGCGTGATAGCTACCGGGGAGCTGTTTTTT

abundance: .
d_gene: TRBD1
j_gene: TRBJ2-7
v_gene: TRBV10-2
CDR3aa: CASRTGYNEQYF
CDR3nt: TGCGCCAGCAGGACAGGGTACAACGAGCAGTACTTC

abundance: .
d_gene: .
j_gene: TRBJ2-7
v_gene: TRBV6-5
CDR3aa: CASSYSNVGNEQYF
CDR3nt: TGTGCCAGCAGTTACTCGAATGTGGGGAACGAGCAGTACTTC

abundance: .
d_gene: .
j_gene: TRBJ2-7
v_gene: TRBV5-1
CDR3aa: CASSLVLGSSYEQYF
CDR3nt: TGCGCCAGCAGCTTGGTGTTAGGGTCGAGCTACGAGCAGTACTTC

abundance: .
d_gene: .
j_gene: TRBJ2-1
v_gene: TRBV5-1
CDR3aa: CASSFGPNEQFF
CDR3nt: TGCGCCAGCAGCTTTGGGCCTAATGAGCAGTTCTTC

abundance: .
d_gene: TRBD1
j_gene: TRBJ2-3
v_gene: TRBV15
CDR3aa: CATSRDHPGQKVADTQYF
CDR3nt: TGTGCCACCAGCAGAGATCACCCGGGACAGAAAGTGGCAGATACGCAGTATTTT

abundance: .
d_gene: TRBD2
j_gene: TRBJ2-3
v_gene: TRBV4-3
CDR3aa: CASSDIGVAGGPGPSTDTQYF
CDR3nt: TGCGCCAGCAGCGACATAGGGGTAGCGGGGGGGCCCGGCCCTAGCACAGATACGCAGTATTTT

abundance: .
d_gene: .
j_gene: TRBJ2-3
v_gene: TRBV5-4
CDR3aa: CASSSGFATDTQYF
CDR3nt: TGTGCCAGCAGTTCAGGGTTTGCAACAGATACGCAGTATTTT

abundance: .
d_gene: .
j_gene: TRBJ1-1
v_gene: TRBV27
CDR3aa: CASSLSYGRGRTEAFF
CDR3nt: TGTGCCAGCAGTTTATCGTATGGCAGGGGAAGGACTGAAGCTTTCTTT

abundance: .
d_gene: TRBD2
j_gene: TRBJ2-3
v_gene: TRBV28
CDR3aa: CASGIDLSGRDTDTQYF
CDR3nt: TGTGCCAGCGGTATCGATCTGAGCGGGAGGGACACAGATACGCAGTATTTT

abundance: .
d_gene: .
j_gene: TRBJ2-1
v_gene: TRBV4-3
CDR3aa: CASSQAGVAYNEQFF
CDR3nt: TGCGCCAGCAGCCAAGCCGGGGTTGCCTACAATGAGCAGTTCTTC

abundance: once
d_gene: .
j_gene: TRBJ1-3
v_gene: TRBV19
CDR3aa: CASGTPMGVGNTIYF
CDR3nt: TGTGCCAGTGGTACGCCGATGGGAGTTGGAAACACCATATATTTT

abundance: once
d_gene: .
j_gene: TRBJ1-5
v_gene: TRBV28
CDR3aa: CASSPPGSQGSRPQHF
CDR3nt: TGTGCCAGCAGCCCCCCTGGGTCGCAGGGGTCGAGGCCCCAGCATTTT

abundance: .
d_gene: .
j_gene: TRBJ1-4
v_gene: TRBV25-1
CDR3aa: CASSESGMDEKLFF
CDR3nt: TGTGCCAGCAGTGAATCCGGGATGGATGAAAAACTGTTTTTT

abundance: once
d_gene: TRBD2
j_gene: TRBJ2-1
v_gene: TRBV18
CDR3aa: CASSPPAGGDEQFF
CDR3nt: TGTGCCAGCTCACCACCGGCGGGAGGGGATGAGCAGTTCTTC

abundance: .
d_gene: .
j_gene: TRBJ1-1
v_gene: TRBV5-8
CDR3aa: CASSPYGSAFF
CDR3nt: TGTGCCAGCAGCCCGTACGGATCGGCTTTCTTT

abundance: .
d_gene: .
j_gene: TRBJ2-1
v_gene: TRBV9
CDR3aa: CASSPKDTYNEQFF
CDR3nt: TGTGCCAGCAGCCCGAAAGACACCTACAATGAGCAGTTCTTC

abundance: .
d_gene: .
j_gene: TRBJ1-1
v_gene: TRBV19
CDR3aa: CASSVWRVWGTEAFF
CDR3nt: TGTGCCAGTTCCGTGTGGAGGGTGTGGGGAACTGAAGCTTTCTTT

abundance: .
d_gene: .
j_gene: TRBJ1-1
v_gene: TRBV5-1
CDR3aa: CASSPGGTAGNTEAFF
CDR3nt: TGCGCCAGCAGCCCCGGCGGGACGGCGGGAAACACTGAAGCTTTCTTT

abundance: once
d_gene: .
j_gene: TRBJ1-2
v_gene: TRBV13
CDR3aa: CASTSRARENYGYTF
CDR3nt: TGTGCCAGCACCTCTCGGGCCAGGGAAAACTATGGCTACACCTTC

abundance: .
d_gene: .
j_gene: TRBJ1-5
v_gene: TRBV18
CDR3aa: CASSPRQGDGNQPQHF
CDR3nt: TGTGCCAGCTCACCTAGACAAGGAGATGGCAATCAGCCCCAGCATTTT

abundance: .
d_gene: .
j_gene: TRBJ2-3
v_gene: TRBV7-2
CDR3aa: CASSLGGLAGNRADTQYF
CDR3nt: TGTGCCAGCAGCTTAGGTGGCCTAGCAGGGAATCGGGCAGATACGCAGTATTTT

abundance: .
d_gene: .
j_gene: TRBJ2-1
v_gene: TRBV4-1
CDR3aa: CASSQIMGGRTYNEQFF
CDR3nt: TGCGCCAGCAGCCAAATTATGGGAGGCCGAACCTACAATGAGCAGTTCTTC

abundance: .
d_gene: .
j_gene: TRBJ1-3
v_gene: TRBV28
CDR3aa: CASSLWMWGTGNTIYF
CDR3nt: TGTGCCAGCAGTTTATGGATGTGGGGAACTGGAAACACCATATATTTT

abundance: .
d_gene: .
j_gene: TRBJ1-5
v_gene: TRBV18
CDR3aa: CASSPTTDDLTIQPQHF
CDR3nt: TGTGCCAGCTCACCGACTACCGACGACCTAACAATACAGCCCCAGCATTTT

abundance: .
d_gene: TRBD1
j_gene: TRBJ1-6
v_gene: TRBV5-6
CDR3aa: CASSPTADRGFASPLHF
CDR3nt: TGTGCCAGCAGCCCGACTGCGGACAGGGGTTTCGCTTCACCCCTCCACTTT

abundance: .
d_gene: .
j_gene: TRBJ1-5
v_gene: TRBV6-6
CDR3aa: CASSPTGGSYSNQPQHF
CDR3nt: TGTGCCAGCAGTCCAACGGGGGGATCATATAGCAATCAGCCCCAGCATTTT

abundance: .
d_gene: TRBD1
j_gene: TRBJ1-1
v_gene: TRBV2
CDR3aa: CASSENRGMVGTEAFF
CDR3nt: TGTGCCAGCAGTGAAAACAGGGGGATGGTTGGCACTGAAGCTTTCTTT

abundance: .
d_gene: .
j_gene: TRBJ2-7
v_gene: TRBV27
CDR3aa: CASSLFRGSYEQYF
CDR3nt: TGTGCCAGCAGTTTATTTCGGGGTTCCTACGAGCAGTACTTC

abundance: few
d_gene: TRBD2
j_gene: TRBJ2-1
v_gene: TRBV9
CDR3aa: CASSVGASGSIGNEQFF
CDR3nt: TGTGCCAGCAGCGTAGGTGCTAGCGGGAGTATAGGCAATGAGCAGTTCTTC

abundance: .
d_gene: .
j_gene: TRBJ1-5
v_gene: TRBV27
CDR3aa: CASSSQRGVSNQPQHF
CDR3nt: TGTGCCAGCAGTTCCCAGCGGGGGGTAAGCAATCAGCCCCAGCATTTT

abundance: .
d_gene: TRBD1
j_gene: TRBJ1-3
v_gene: TRBV4-1
CDR3aa: CASSHPTGSSGNTIYF
CDR3nt: TGCGCCAGCAGCCACCCGACAGGGAGCTCTGGAAACACCATATATTTT

abundance: .
d_gene: TRBD1
j_gene: TRBJ2-7
v_gene: TRBV6-2/TRBV6-3
CDR3aa: CASSSRDRGVWEQYF
CDR3nt: TGTGCCAGCAGTAGCCGGGACAGGGGTGTTTGGGAGCAGTACTTC

abundance: .
d_gene: .
j_gene: TRBJ1-6
v_gene: TRBV7-9
CDR3aa: CASSLDGESPLHF
CDR3nt: TGTGCCAGCAGCTTAGATGGGGAATCACCCCTCCACTTT

abundance: few
d_gene: TRBD1
j_gene: TRBJ2-7
v_gene: TRBV30
CDR3aa: CAWSPWDSRYEQYF
CDR3nt: TGTGCCTGGAGCCCTTGGGACAGCCGCTACGAGCAGTACTTC

abundance: .
d_gene: TRBD2
j_gene: TRBJ2-7
v_gene: TRBV27
CDR3aa: CASSLGGLASEQYF
CDR3nt: TGTGCCAGCAGTCTAGGGGGACTAGCGTCTGAGCAGTACTTC

abundance: .
d_gene: .
j_gene: TRBJ2-3
v_gene: TRBV28
CDR3aa: CASRLLRAPRGTDTQYF
CDR3nt: TGTGCCAGCAGACTTCTCCGGGCCCCAAGGGGCACAGATACGCAGTATTTT

abundance: .
d_gene: .
j_gene: TRBJ1-1
v_gene: TRBV19
CDR3aa: CASSNGQWGTEAFF
CDR3nt: TGTGCCAGTAGTAATGGACAGTGGGGGACTGAAGCTTTCTTT

abundance: .
d_gene: TRBD2
j_gene: TRBJ2-5
v_gene: TRBV24-1
CDR3aa: CATSDSGTNWETQYF
CDR3nt: TGTGCCACCAGTGATTCGGGGACTAATTGGGAGACCCAGTACTTC

abundance: .
d_gene: .
j_gene: TRBJ1-2
v_gene: TRBV27
CDR3aa: CASSLSVAANYGYTF
CDR3nt: TGTGCCAGCAGTTTATCAGTCGCGGCCAACTATGGCTACACCTTC

abundance: .
d_gene: .
j_gene: TRBJ2-3
v_gene: TRBV10-3
CDR3aa: CAISEWTSTDTQYF
CDR3nt: TGTGCCATCAGTGAGTGGACCAGCACAGATACGCAGTATTTT

abundance: few
d_gene: .
j_gene: TRBJ1-2
v_gene: TRBV4-3
CDR3aa: CASSQEPRQISYGYTF
CDR3nt: TGCGCCAGCAGCCAAGAGCCCAGACAAATTTCCTATGGCTACACCTTC

abundance: .
d_gene: .
j_gene: TRBJ1-2
v_gene: TRBV19
CDR3aa: CASSTLFEGTSYGYTF
CDR3nt: TGTGCCAGTAGTACCCTTTTTGAGGGGACTTCCTATGGCTACACCTTC

abundance: once
d_gene: TRBD2
j_gene: TRBJ2-7
v_gene: TRBV27
CDR3aa: CASSLSSPGGYEQYF
CDR3nt: TGTGCCAGCAGTTTAAGTAGTCCGGGAGGATACGAGCAGTACTTC

abundance: once
d_gene: TRBD1
j_gene: TRBJ1-1
v_gene: TRBV29-1
CDR3aa: CSARGETEAFF
CDR3nt: TGCAGCGCCAGGGGGGAGACTGAAGCTTTCTTT

abundance: .
d_gene: .
j_gene: TRBJ1-2
v_gene: TRBV4-3
CDR3aa: CASSQERGFFSGYTF
CDR3nt: TGCGCCAGCAGCCAAGAGAGGGGGTTTTTTAGCGGCTACACCTTC

abundance: once
d_gene: TRBD1
j_gene: TRBJ1-2
v_gene: TRBV3-1/TRBV3-2
CDR3aa: CASSPLGTGYYGYTF
CDR3nt: TGTGCCAGCAGCCCCCTGGGGACAGGGTACTATGGCTACACCTTC

abundance: .
d_gene: TRBD1
j_gene: TRBJ1-3
v_gene: TRBV29-1
CDR3aa: CSGIRGPGNTIYF
CDR3nt: TGCAGCGGAATCAGGGGGCCTGGAAACACCATATATTTT

abundance: .
d_gene: .
j_gene: TRBJ2-3
v_gene: TRBV4-3
CDR3aa: CASSQRLTTDTQYF
CDR3nt: TGCGCCAGCAGCCAGCGGCTTACAACAGATACGCAGTATTTT

abundance: .
d_gene: .
j_gene: TRBJ1-4
v_gene: TRBV28
CDR3aa: CASSFTNEKLFF
CDR3nt: TGTGCCAGCAGTTTTACTAATGAAAAACTGTTTTTT

abundance: .
d_gene: .
j_gene: TRBJ2-3
v_gene: TRBV5-4
CDR3aa: CASFSGMGADTQYF
CDR3nt: TGTGCCAGCTTCTCAGGCATGGGTGCAGATACGCAGTATTTT

abundance: .
d_gene: .
j_gene: TRBJ2-2
v_gene: TRBV9
CDR3aa: CASSPHPGQIGGTGELFF
CDR3nt: TGTGCCAGCAGCCCACACCCAGGACAGATCGGGGGCACCGGGGAGCTGTTTTTT

abundance: .
d_gene: .
j_gene: TRBJ1-4
v_gene: TRBV21-1
CDR3aa: CASSKGGGLTNEKLFF
CDR3nt: TGTGCCAGCAGCAAAGGAGGGGGCTTAACTAATGAAAAACTGTTTTTT

abundance: .
d_gene: TRBD1
j_gene: TRBJ2-6
v_gene: TRBV27
CDR3aa: CASSLTGSGANVLTF
CDR3nt: TGTGCCAGCAGTTTGACAGGGTCTGGGGCCAACGTCCTGACTTTC